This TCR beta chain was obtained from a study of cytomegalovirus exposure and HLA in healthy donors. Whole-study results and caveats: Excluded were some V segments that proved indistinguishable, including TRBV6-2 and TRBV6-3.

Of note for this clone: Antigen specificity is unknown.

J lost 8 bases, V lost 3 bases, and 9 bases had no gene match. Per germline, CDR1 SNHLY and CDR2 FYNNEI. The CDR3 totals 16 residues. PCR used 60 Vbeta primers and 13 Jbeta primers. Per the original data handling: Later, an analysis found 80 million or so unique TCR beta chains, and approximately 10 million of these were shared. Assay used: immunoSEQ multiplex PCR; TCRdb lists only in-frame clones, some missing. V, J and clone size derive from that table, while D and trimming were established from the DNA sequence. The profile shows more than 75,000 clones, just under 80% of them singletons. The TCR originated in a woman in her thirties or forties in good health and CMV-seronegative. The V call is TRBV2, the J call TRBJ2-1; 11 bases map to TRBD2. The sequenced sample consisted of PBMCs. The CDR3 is CASSDPLLAGVHEQFF. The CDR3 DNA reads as TGTGCCAGCAGTGACCCCCTACTAGCGGGGGTACATGAGCAGTTCTTC. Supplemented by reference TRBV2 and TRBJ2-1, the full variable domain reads EPEVTQTPSHQVTQMGQEVILRCVPISNHLYFYWYRQILGQKVEFLVSFYNNEISEKSEIFDDQFSVERPDGSNFTLKIRSTKLEDSAMYFCASSDPLLAGVHEQFFGPGTRLTVL.